This T cell receptor (beta chain) was identified during a study of CD8+CD57+ T cells in acquired aplastic anemia. Study context: The average for DNA from sorted CD4+ and CD8+ cells was roughly 3 ug. Regarding the study as a whole: Shared by patients and controls, just under 30 CD8+ CDR3s were abundant in patients.

About this clonotype itself: Its antigen remains unknown.

Trimming removed 7 bases from V and 7 bases from J, with 19 bases in between. The CDR3 loop spans 14 amino acids. Germline CDR1 reads LNHDA; CDR2 reads SQIVND (reference sequence). Selection for sequencing was limited to patients who had shown CD8+CD57+ cell expansion by flow cytometry. Blood was sampled before the patients had received any therapy. Genomic DNA templated the TCR beta VDJ and CDR3 profiling. MiXCR, applied by TCRdb to the reads, yields one record per CDR3 protein. The sample consists of approximately 95,000 distinct CDR3 sequences, less than 75% of them appearing once. The sequence came from a human donor with aplastic anemia. Sample: sorted CD4+, CD8+, or CD8+CD57+ T cells (not recorded which) from PBMCs. The genes are TRBV19 and TRBJ1-2, with D perhaps TRBD1 (6 bases). Here the CDR3 DNA reads TGTGCCAGTAATCGGAGGGGGGGCGATAGTGGCTACACCTTC. This gives the protein CASNRRGGDSGYTF.